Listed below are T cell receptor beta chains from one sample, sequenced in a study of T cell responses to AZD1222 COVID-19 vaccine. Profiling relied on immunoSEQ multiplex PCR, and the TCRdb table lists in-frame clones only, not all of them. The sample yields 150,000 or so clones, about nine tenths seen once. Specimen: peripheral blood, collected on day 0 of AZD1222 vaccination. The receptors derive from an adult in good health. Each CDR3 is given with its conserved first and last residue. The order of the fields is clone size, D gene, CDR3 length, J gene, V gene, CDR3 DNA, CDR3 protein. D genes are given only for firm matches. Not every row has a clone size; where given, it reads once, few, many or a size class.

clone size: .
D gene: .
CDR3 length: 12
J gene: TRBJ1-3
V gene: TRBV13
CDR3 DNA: TGTGCCAGCACGGGCTCTGGAAACACCATATATTTT
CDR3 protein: CASTGSGNTIYF

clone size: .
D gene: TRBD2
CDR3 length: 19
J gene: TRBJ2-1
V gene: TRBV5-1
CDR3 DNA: TGCGCCAGCAGCTTGGATCCGGGACTAGCGGGAGGAGAATACAATGAGCAGTTCTTC
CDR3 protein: CASSLDPGLAGGEYNEQFF

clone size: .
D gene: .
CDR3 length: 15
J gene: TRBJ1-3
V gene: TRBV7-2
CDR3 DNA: TGTGCCAGCAGCCCCGTTTCCGTCTCTGGAAACACCATATATTTT
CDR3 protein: CASSPVSVSGNTIYF

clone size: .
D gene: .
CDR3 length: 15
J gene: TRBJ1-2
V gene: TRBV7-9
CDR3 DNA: TGTGCCAGCAGCCCCCTCAACAGCCAAAACTATGGCTACACCTTC
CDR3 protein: CASSPLNSQNYGYTF

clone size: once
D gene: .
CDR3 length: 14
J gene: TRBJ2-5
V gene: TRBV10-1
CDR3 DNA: TGCGCCAGCAGTGAATTGTCACAACAAGAGACCCAGTACTTC
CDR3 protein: CASSELSQQETQYF

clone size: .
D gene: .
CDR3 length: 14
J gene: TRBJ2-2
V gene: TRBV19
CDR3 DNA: TGTGCCAGTATTCAGTCGGTTAACACCGGGGAGCTGTTTTTT
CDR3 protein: CASIQSVNTGELFF

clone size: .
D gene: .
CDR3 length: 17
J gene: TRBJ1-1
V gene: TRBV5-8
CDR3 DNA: TGTGCCAGCAGCTTGGGGGCAGGGGCGCTAATGAACACTGAAGCTTTCTTT
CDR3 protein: CASSLGAGALMNTEAFF

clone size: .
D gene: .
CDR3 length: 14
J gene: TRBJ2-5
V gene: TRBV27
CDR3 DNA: TGTGCCAGCAGTGGATTGGGGACTGGTGAGACCCAGTACTTC
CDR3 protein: CASSGLGTGETQYF

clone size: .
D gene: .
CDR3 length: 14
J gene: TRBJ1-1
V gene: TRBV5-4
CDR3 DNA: TGTGCCAGCAGCTTGAGCAAGCTTAACACTGAAGCTTTCTTT
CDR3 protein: CASSLSKLNTEAFF

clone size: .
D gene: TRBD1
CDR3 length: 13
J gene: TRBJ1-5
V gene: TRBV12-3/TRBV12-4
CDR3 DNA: TGTGCCAGCAGTTTAGCGCAGGGGGGGCCCCAGCATTTT
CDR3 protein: CASSLAQGGPQHF

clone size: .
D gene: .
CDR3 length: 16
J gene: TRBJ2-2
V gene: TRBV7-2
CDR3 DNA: TGTGCCAGCAGCTTTAACGGGGGGACAAACACCGGGGAGCTGTTTTTT
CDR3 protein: CASSFNGGTNTGELFF

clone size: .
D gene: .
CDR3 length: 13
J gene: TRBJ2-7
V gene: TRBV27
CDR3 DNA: TGTGCCAGCAGTCCGAACGGGATTTACGAGCAGTACTTC
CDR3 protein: CASSPNGIYEQYF

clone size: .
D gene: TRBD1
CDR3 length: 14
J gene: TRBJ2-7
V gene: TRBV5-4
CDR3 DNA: TGTGCCAGCAGCTTGGCAGGACAGGGTAACGAGCAGTACTTC
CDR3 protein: CASSLAGQGNEQYF

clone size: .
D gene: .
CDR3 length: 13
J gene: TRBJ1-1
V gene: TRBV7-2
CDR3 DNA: TGTGCCAGCAGCTTTTCTGGTAACACTGAAGCTTTCTTT
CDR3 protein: CASSFSGNTEAFF

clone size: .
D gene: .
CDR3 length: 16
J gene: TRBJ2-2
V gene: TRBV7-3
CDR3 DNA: TGTGCCAGCAGCCCAAGGGGGGCTCCCCACACCGGGGAGCTGTTTTTT
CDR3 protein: CASSPRGAPHTGELFF

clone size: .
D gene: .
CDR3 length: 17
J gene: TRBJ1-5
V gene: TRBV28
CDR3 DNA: TGTGCCAGCAGTTTATGGTGGGGGGCCAATAGCAATCAGCCCCAGCATTTT
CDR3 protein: CASSLWWGANSNQPQHF

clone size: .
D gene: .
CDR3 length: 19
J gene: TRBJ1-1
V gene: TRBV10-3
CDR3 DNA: TGTGCCATCAACCTAGTACAGGGAGGACGAGAAAGCATGAACACTGAAGCTTTCTTT
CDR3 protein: CAINLVQGGRESMNTEAFF

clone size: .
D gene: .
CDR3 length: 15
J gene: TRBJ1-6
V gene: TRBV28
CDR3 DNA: TGTGCCAGCAGTTTAGTGAGCTCCTATAATTCACCCCTCCACTTT
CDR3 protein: CASSLVSSYNSPLHF

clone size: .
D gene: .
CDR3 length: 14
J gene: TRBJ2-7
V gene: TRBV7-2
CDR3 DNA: TGTGCCAGCAGCTTATTGACTCGGCGCTACGAGCAGTACTTC
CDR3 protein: CASSLLTRRYEQYF

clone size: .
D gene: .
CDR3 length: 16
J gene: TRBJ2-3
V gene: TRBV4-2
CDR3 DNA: TGTGCCAGCAGCCTGGAGCCCGGACTTAACTACGATACGCAGTATTTT
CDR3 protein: CASSLEPGLNYDTQYF

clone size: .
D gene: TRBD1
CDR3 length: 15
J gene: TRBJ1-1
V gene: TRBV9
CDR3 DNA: TGTGCCAGCAGCCTAGCTGGGACAGGGAGAACTGAAGCTTTCTTT
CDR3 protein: CASSLAGTGRTEAFF

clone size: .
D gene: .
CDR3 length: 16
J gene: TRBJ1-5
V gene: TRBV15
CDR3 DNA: TGTGCCACCAGCAGAGATAAAAGACTCCCCGAGAAGCCCCAGCATTTT
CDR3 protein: CATSRDKRLPEKPQHF

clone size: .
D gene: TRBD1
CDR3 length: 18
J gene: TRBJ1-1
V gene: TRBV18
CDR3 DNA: TGTGCCAGCTCACCCCTGACAGGGGTCCCTCCTTCGAACACTGAAGCTTTCTTT
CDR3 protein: CASSPLTGVPPSNTEAFF

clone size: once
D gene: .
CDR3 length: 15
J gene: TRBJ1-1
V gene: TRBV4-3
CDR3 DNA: TGCGCCAGCAGCCAAGACTCAGGGGCCGGTTCTGAAGCTTTCTTT
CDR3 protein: CASSQDSGAGSEAFF

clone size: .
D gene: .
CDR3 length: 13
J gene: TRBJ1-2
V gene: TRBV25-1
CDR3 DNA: TGTGCCAGCAGTGATGTGGGGCAGGGTGGCTACACCTTC
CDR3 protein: CASSDVGQGGYTF

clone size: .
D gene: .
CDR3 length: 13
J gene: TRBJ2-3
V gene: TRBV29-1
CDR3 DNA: TGCAGCGCCCGTGGTGCGGCCACAGATACGCAGTATTTT
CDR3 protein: CSARGAATDTQYF

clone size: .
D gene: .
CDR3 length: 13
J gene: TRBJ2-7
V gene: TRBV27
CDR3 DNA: TGTGCCAGCAGTCCTGGGTCCTCCTACGAGCAGTACTTC
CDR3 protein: CASSPGSSYEQYF

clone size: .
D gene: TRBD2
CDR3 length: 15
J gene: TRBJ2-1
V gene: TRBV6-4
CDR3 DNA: TGTGCCAGCAGTGACTCGGGGGGGGGTTACAATGAGCAGTTCTTC
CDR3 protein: CASSDSGGGYNEQFF

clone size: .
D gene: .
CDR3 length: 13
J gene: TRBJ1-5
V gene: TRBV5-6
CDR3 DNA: TGTGCCAGCAGCTTGGGGTCAAATCAGCCCCAGCATTTT
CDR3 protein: CASSLGSNQPQHF

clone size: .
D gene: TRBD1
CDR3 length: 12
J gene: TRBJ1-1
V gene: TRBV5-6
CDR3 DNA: TGTGCCAGCAGCAGGGACAGGGGGCGAGCTTTCTTT
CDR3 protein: CASSRDRGRAFF

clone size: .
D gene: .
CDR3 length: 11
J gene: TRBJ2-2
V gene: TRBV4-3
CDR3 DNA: TGCGCCAGCAGTCGGACCGGGGAGCTGTTTTTT
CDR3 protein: CASSRTGELFF

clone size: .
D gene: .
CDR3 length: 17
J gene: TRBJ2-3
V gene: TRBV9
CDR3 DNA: TGTGCCAGCAGCGTAGAATTTAAAGAGCCGCGGGGAGATACGCAGTATTTT
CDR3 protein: CASSVEFKEPRGDTQYF

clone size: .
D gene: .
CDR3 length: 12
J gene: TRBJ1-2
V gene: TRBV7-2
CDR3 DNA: TGTGCCAGCAGCTTATCTAACTATGGCTACACCTTC
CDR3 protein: CASSLSNYGYTF

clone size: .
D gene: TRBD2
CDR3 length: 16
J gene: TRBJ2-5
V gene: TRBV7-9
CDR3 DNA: TGTGCCAGCAGCCACCGGGCTAGCGGGGGGCAAGAGACCCAGTACTTC
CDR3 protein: CASSHRASGGQETQYF

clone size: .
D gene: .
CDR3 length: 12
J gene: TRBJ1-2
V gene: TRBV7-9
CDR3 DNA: TGTGCCAGCAGTTCTCGAGGGGATGGCTACACCTTC
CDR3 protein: CASSSRGDGYTF

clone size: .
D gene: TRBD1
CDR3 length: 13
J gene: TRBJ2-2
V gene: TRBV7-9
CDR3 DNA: TGTGCCAGACAGGGGCTAAACACCGGGGAGCTGTTTTTT
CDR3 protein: CARQGLNTGELFF

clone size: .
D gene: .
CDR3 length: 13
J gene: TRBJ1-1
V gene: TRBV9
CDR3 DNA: TGTGCCAGCAGCGGGCCATTAGGCACTGAAGCTTTCTTT
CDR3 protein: CASSGPLGTEAFF

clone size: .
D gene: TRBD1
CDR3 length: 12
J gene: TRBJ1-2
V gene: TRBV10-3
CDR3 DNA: TGTGCCATCAGCGTAGTCCAGGGGGGAGCCACCTTC
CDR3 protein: CAISVVQGGATF